This note documents a single T cell receptor beta chain sequence. The template used for profiling TCR beta VDJ and CDR3 was genomic DNA. MiXCR, applied by TCRdb to the reads, yields one record per CDR3 protein. Altogether under 75,000 distinct CDR3 sequences are present, 54% being singletons, with the ten largest covering approximately 8.6%. The CDR3 is 12 amino acids. Trimming took 3 bases from V and 8 from J, leaving 8 bases between them. Germline assignment: CDR1 SGHVS and CDR2 FQNEAQ. The sample is drawn from a study of CD8+CD57+ T cells in acquired aplastic anemia. Source material: sorted CD4+, CD8+, or CD8+CD57+ T cells (not recorded which) from PBMCs. The chain employs TRBV7-8 and TRBJ2-1, with D tentatively TRBD1 (5 bases). The clonotype originates from a human donor in good health, serving as a control. The CDR3 DNA is TGTGCCAGCAGCTTCAGGGTCGATGAGCAGTTCTTC. It codes for CASSFRVDEQFF.